Sequencing of this T cell receptor beta chain was carried out in a study of blood T cell repertoires in COVID-19. For the study at large: Samples of COVID-19 (acute and convalescent) were obtained from the United States, Italy and Spain. T cells, B-cell-depleted T cells, or PBMCs provided the cDNA or gDNA that served as material.

This CDR3 has 13 amino acids. Looked up from germline, CDR1 is SNHLY and CDR2 is FYNNEI. With 2 bases removed from V and 0 bases from J, the gap between germline ends came to 4 bases. The method was immunoSEQ multiplex PCR; TCRdb's version includes in-frame clones alone and lacks a portion of them. The sample has a few hundred thousand clones; around 90% are singletons. Sequencing used peripheral blood. The chain is built from TRBV2 and TRBJ1-2; D remains ambiguous. This clonotype originated in a woman aged 55-69 years with COVID-19, enrolled during active disease. The CDR3, as DNA: TGTGCCAGCAGTGAATCAGCTAACTATGGCTACACCTTC. It codes for CASSESANYGYTF.